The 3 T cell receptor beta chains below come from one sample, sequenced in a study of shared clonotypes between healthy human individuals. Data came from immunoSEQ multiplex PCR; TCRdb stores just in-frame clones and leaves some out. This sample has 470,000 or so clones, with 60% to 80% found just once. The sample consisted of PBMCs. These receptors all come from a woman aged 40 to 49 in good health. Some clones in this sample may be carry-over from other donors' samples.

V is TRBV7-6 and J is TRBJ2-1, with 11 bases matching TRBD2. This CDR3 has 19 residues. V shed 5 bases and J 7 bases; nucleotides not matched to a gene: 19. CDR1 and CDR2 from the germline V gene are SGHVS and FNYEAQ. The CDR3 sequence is CASSPTSGTLLGRQNEQFF. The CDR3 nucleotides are TGTGCCAGCAGCCCGACTAGCGGGACTCTTTTAGGGAGGCAAAATGAGCAGTTCTTC. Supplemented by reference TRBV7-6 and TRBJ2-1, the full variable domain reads GAGVSQSPRYKVTKRGQDVALRCDPISGHVSLYWYRQALGQGPEFLTYFNYEAQQDKSGLPNDRFSAERPEGSISTLTIQRTEQRDSAMYRCASSPTSGTLLGRQNEQFFGPGTRLTVL.

The CDR3 loop reads CASSQRITNTGELFF. The CDR3 bases are TGTGCCAGCAGTCAGAGAATTACTAACACCGGGGAGCTGTTTTTT. The genes are TRBV2 and TRBJ2-2; D remains unclear. The germline gives CDR1 SNHLY, CDR2 FYNNEI. The CDR3 length is 15 residues. Trimming took off 5 bases at V and 2 bases at J, with 12 bases between the two ends.

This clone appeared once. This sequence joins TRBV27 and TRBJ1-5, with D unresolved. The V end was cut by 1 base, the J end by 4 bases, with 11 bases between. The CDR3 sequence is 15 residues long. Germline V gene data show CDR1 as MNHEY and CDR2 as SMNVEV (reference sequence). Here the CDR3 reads CASSLYGLYNQPQHF. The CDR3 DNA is TGTGCCAGCAGTTTATATGGATTATATAATCAGCCCCAGCATTTT.